This T cell receptor beta chain came from a study of CXCR3-negative and CXCR3-positive naive CD8 T cells. UMI-labeled TRB cDNA libraries were prepared by 5' RACE. From the 5' RACE reads, TCRdb lists one entry per CDR3 protein and no DNA. This sample's table reports 50,000 to 55,000 distinct CDR3 sequences. Germline V gene sequence: CDR1 SGHRS, CDR2 YFSETQ. This CDR3 has 14 amino acids. This clonotype originated in a human donor in good health. Some clones in this sample may be carry-over from other donors' samples. Sequencing was performed on naive CXCR3- CD8+ T cells from blood. Subset given: CD45RO-CCR7+CD27+CD95- naive CD8+ T cells lacking CXCR3 (TNR3-). This chain connects TRBV5-1 to TRBJ1-2. This CDR3 is CASSPTLTDYGYTF.